This section outlines one T cell receptor beta chain sequence together with its context. Antigen: not known. Germline assignment: CDR1 WSHSY and CDR2 SAAADI. Trimming removed 3 bases from V and 7 bases from J, with 15 bases in between. This CDR3 is 15 amino acids long. TCRdb's copy holds only in-frame clones and misses some; the assay was immunoSEQ multiplex PCR. The table shows about 130,000 clones, with 75% to 90% occurring only once. The sample comes from a study of cytomegalovirus exposure and HLA in healthy donors. Points from the study as a whole: The study flagged about 160 TCR beta chains as cytomegalovirus-associated.

The chain couples TRBV10-2 to TRBJ1-4, with TRBD1 as a possible D gene (5 bases). The TCR comes from a woman aged 30 to 39 in good health and CMV-seropositive. Sequenced material: PBMCs. The CDR3 DNA is TGCGCCAGCAGTGACGGTCGAGGGAGGGGTGAAAAACTGTTTTTT. This encodes CASSDGRGRGEKLFF.